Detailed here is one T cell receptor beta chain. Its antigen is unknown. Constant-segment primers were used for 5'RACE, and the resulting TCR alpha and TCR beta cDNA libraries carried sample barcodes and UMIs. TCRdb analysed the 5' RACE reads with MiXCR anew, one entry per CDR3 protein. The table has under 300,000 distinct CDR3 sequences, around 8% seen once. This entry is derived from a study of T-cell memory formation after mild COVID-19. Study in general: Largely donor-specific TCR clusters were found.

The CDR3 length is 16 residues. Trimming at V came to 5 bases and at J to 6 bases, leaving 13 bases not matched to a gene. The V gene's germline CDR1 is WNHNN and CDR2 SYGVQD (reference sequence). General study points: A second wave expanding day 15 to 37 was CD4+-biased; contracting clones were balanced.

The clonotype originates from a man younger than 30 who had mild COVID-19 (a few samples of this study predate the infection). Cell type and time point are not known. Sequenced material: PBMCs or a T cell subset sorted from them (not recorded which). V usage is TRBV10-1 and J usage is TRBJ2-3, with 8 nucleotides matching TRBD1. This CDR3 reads CASSTSPGQALDTQYF. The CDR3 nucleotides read TGCGCCAGCAGTACGAGCCCGGGACAGGCATTGGATACGCAGTATTTT.